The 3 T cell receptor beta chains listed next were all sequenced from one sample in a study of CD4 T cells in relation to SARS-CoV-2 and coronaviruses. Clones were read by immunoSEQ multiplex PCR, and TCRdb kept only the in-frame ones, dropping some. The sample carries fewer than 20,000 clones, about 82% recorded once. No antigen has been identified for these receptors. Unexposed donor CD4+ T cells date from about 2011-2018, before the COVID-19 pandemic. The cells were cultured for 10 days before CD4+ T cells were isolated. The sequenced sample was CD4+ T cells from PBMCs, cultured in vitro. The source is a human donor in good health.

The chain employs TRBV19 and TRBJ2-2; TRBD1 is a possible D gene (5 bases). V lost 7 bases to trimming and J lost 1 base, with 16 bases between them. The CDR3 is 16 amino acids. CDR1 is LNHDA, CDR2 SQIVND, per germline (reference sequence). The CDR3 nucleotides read TGTGCCAGTACCCACCTTGGGGCAGGGAACACCGGGGAGCTGTTTTTT. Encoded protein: CASTHLGAGNTGELFF.

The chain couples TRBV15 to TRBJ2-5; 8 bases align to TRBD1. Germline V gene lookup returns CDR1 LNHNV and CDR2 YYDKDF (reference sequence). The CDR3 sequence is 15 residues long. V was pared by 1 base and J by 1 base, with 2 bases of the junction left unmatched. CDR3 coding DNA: TGTGCCACCAGCAGAGTAACAGGGGGCCAAGAGACCCAGTACTTC. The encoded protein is CATSRVTGGQETQYF.

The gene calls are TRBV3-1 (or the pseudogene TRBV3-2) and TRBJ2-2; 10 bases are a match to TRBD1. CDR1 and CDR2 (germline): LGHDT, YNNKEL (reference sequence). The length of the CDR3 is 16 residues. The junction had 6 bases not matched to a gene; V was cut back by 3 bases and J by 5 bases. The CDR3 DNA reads TGTGCCAGCAGCCAGCCGGGACAGGGGAGGACCGGGGAGCTGTTTTTT. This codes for CASSQPGQGRTGELFF.